The 9 T cell receptor beta chains below all came from one sample that was sequenced in a study of cytomegalovirus exposure and HLA in healthy donors. The PCR contained 60 Vbeta and 13 Jbeta primers. Some clones are missing from TCRdb's copy, which holds only in-frame ones; the method was immunoSEQ multiplex PCR. Altogether about 78,000 clones are present, roughly 63% being singletons, with the ten largest covering roughly 5.6%. The sample was PBMCs. The receptors were gathered from a man in his thirties or forties in good health and CMV-seropositive.

V gene TRBV6-1 combines with J gene TRBJ1-5; TRBD1 might be the D (6 bases). CDR1 MNHNS and CDR2 SASEGT come from the germline V gene. V was cut by 6 bases and J by 4 bases, with 10 bases left in between. This CDR3 contains 13 residues. The CDR3 protein is CASSGGTNQPQHF. CDR3 sequence (DNA): TGTGCCAGCAGCGGTGGGACAAATCAGCCCCAGCATTTT.

J is TRBJ2-7 and V is TRBV11-2; 9 bases map to TRBD1. CDR1 and CDR2 (germline): SGHAT, FQNNGV. CDR3 size: 13 residues. The V gene end was trimmed by 8 bases and the J gene end by 2 bases; junction bases not matched to a gene: 4. Here the CDR3 reads CASETGGTYEQYF. CDR3 bases: TGTGCCAGCGAAACAGGGGGCACCTACGAGCAGTACTTC.

This chain links TRBV2 with TRBJ1-5; 9 bases are a match to TRBD1. Germline V gives CDR1 SNHLY, CDR2 FYNNEI. This CDR3 is built from 17 residues. With 6 bases clipped from V and 3 bases from J, the junction kept 12 bases outside the gene matches. The CDR3 DNA reads as TGTGCCAGCAGCGAACGAAGACAGGGGGGAGTCAATCAGCCCCAGCATTTT. Its translation: CASSERRQGGVNQPQHF.

The genes are TRBV29-1 and TRBJ1-1; D remains ambiguous. The CDR3 is made up of 16 amino acids. Trimming removed 0 bases from V and 6 bases from J, with 20 bases in between. Germline CDR1 SQVTM, CDR2 ANQGSEA. The CDR3: CSVEDLFRRRVAEAFF. In DNA, the CDR3 is TGCAGCGTTGAAGATCTTTTCAGGAGGAGGGTCGCTGAAGCTTTCTTT. Looking up the rest from reference TRBV29-1 and TRBJ1-1 gives the full variable domain: SAVISQKPSRDICQRGTSLTIQCQVDSQVTMMFWYRQQPGQSLTLIATANQGSEATYESGFVIDKFPISRPNLTFSTLTVSNMSPEDSSIYLCSVEDLFRRRVAEAFFGQGTRLTVV.

This clone was detected only a few times. The V gene is TRBV12-2, the J gene TRBJ1-2. TRBV12-2 counts as a pseudogene. The CDR3 covers 12 residues. Here the CDR3 reads CASTGGNYGYTF. In DNA, the CDR3 is TGTGCAAGTACGGGAGGGAACTATGGCTACACCTTC.

The genes are TRBV9 and TRBJ2-5; 9 bases fit TRBD1. The end of the DNA aligns better with TRBJ2-7, so the J call may be wrong. The germline V gene has CDR1 SGDLS and CDR2 YYNGEE. CDR3 length: 14 amino acids. The CDR3 loop is CASSVGTGVYEQYF. In DNA, the CDR3 is TGTGCCAGCAGCGTAGGGACAGGGGTCTACGAGCAGTACTTC.

The chain uses TRBV13 and TRBJ2-1; 14 bases fit TRBD2. Unmatched junction bases numbered 4, after V lost 2 bases and J lost 10 bases. This CDR3 is 15 amino acids long. Germline V gene data show CDR1 as PRHDT and CDR2 as FYEKMQ (reference sequence). The CDR3 DNA reads as TGTGCCAGCAGCTTAAGGACTAGCGGGAGGAGGGAGCAGTTCTTC. Translated: CASSLRTSGRREQFF.

This chain's CDR3 is CASLAGVSYEQYF. In nucleotides, the CDR3 is TGTGCCAGTTTAGCGGGAGTCTCCTACGAGCAGTACTTC. The chain carries TRBV28 and TRBJ2-7; 9 nucleotides match TRBD2. The ends lost 9 bases at V and 0 bases at J; junction bases unmatched: 3. The CDR3 spans 13 residues. CDR1 is MDHEN, CDR2 SYDVKM, per germline.

CDR3 region: CASSLVGRAEEKLFF. The CDR3 DNA reads TGCGCCAGCAGCTTGGTGGGCAGGGCGGAGGAAAAACTGTTTTTT. J is TRBJ1-4 and V is TRBV5-1, with a possible D match to TRBD1 (5 bases). V was cut by 0 bases and J by 8 bases, with 14 bases left in between. CDR1 is SGHRS, CDR2 YFSETQ, per germline. The CDR3 consists of 15 residues. The entire variable domain, with the rest obtained from reference TRBV5-1 and TRBJ1-4, is as follows: KAGVTQTPRYLIKTRGQQVTLSCSPISGHRSVSWYQQTPGQGLQFLFEYFSETQRNKGNFPGRFSGRQFSNSRSEMNVSTLELGDSALYLCASSLVGRAEEKLFFGSGTQLSVL.